The sequence of this T cell receptor (beta chain) was determined in a study of naive and memory T cell subsets. This CDR3 contains 16 residues. The ends were cut back, 2 bases at V and 6 bases at J, with 19 bases in the middle. CDR1 is MGHRA, CDR2 YSYEKL, per germline. The beta constant-region primer was an equimolar mix of two oligonucleotides covering TRBC1 and TRBC2. TCRdb analysed the UMI-ligation and nested PCR reads with MiXCR anew, one entry per CDR3 protein. The sample records 32,000 or so distinct CDR3 sequences, about an eighth being singletons. Four subsets defined by CD45RA and CD27 were sorted after CD3, CD4, CD8 and live/dead staining.

The rearrangement links TRBV4-1 to TRBJ2-5; D is unresolved. Sequenced sample: effector memory CD4+ T cells from blood. Subset given: effector memory, CD45RA- CD27-. This TCR came from a human donor in good health. The CDR3 DNA is TGCGCCAGCAGCCAAACCCCCCTTGTGGCCGTTCAGACCCAGTACTTC. Amino acid sequence: CASSQTPLVAVQTQYF.